This TCR beta chain is from a study of tumor-infiltrating lymphocytes in oesophageal squamous cell carcinoma. TCRdb re-analysed the PCR reads in MiXCR, keeping a single row per CDR3 protein. The repertoire consists of roughly 19,000 distinct CDR3 sequences, with roughly 42% occurring once and the leading ten covering about 28%. J lost 0 bases, V lost 6 bases, and 2 bases had no gene match. Germline CDR1 reads MNHNY; CDR2 reads SVGAGI (reference sequence). This CDR3 comprises 14 residues. The chain recombines TRBV6-6 with TRBJ2-3, with TRBD1 matching 8 bases. The clonotype comes from a male donor with esophageal squamous cell carcinoma. The sequenced material came from esophageal tumor tissue. The CDR3 is CASSWTGSTDTQYF. CDR3 nucleotide sequence: TGTGCCAGCAGCTGGACAGGGAGCACAGATACGCAGTATTTT.